The clone carrying this T cell receptor (delta chain) was counted a few times. Antigen specificity is unknown. Translating this DNA gives a protein that differs at residue 5 from the TCRdb one, which belongs to a much larger clone; a read error is likely, and the protein shown is this translation. The data were taken from a study of γδ T cells in repeated Plasmodium falciparum infection. Study overall: The natural-infection arm compared Malian children under seasonal malaria with matched Australian children. Some Malian samples span acute malaria episodes; others come from no-transmission periods. Study conclusions and caveats: Waves of new clonotype selection appeared after repeated controlled infections in Vdelta2-negative, largely Vdelta1+, gammadelta T cells. Over time and infection, Vgamma9/Vdelta2+ repertoires remained highly stable and polyclonal.

TCRdb re-called the multiplex PCR reads with CATT. The data show 90,000 or so delta-chain clones, over 0.9% seen once. Gammadelta T cells were flow-sorted from PBMC into Vgamma9/Vdelta2+ and Vdelta2-negative populations for bulk analysis. V dropped 3 bases and J dropped 3; count of bases not matched to a gene: 15. The CDR3 is 19 amino acids. Per germline, CDR1 GEAIGNYY and CDR2 EKD. This chain uses TRDV2 with TRDJ1, with TRDD3 identical over 13 bases. Since TCRdb gives no J gene, matching the DNA to germline was used here to assign it. The source material was gamma-delta T cells from blood. This receptor was taken from a pool of human donors (malaria-infected and uninfected, not separated). The CDR3 DNA is TGTGCCTGTGACCCCCCGTCCCTACTGGGGGATACGGGGTCCGATAAACTCATCTTT. Translating gives CACDPPSLLGDTGSDKLIF.